Below are 9 T cell receptor beta chains sequenced from a single sample in a study of blood T cell repertoires in COVID-19. Generated by immunoSEQ multiplex PCR, the TCRdb table keeps only in-frame clones and is missing some. The sample has about 64,000 clones; 65% to 90% are singletons. The sequenced sample was peripheral blood. The receptors come from a man aged 40-49 years with acute or convalescent COVID-19.

The rearrangement joins TRBV5-3 to TRBJ1-2; D not resolved. TRBV5-3 is treated as an ORF (open reading frame) with a function not yet certain. This CDR3 has 17 amino acids. V was cut by 2 bases and J by 0 bases, with 17 bases left in between. The CDR3 protein is CARSLELGPKTNYGYTF. In DNA, the CDR3 is TGTGCCAGAAGCTTAGAGTTGGGCCCGAAGACTAACTATGGCTACACCTTC.

V and J are TRBV6-6 and TRBJ1-1; no clear D gene. Trimming shortened V by 7 bases and J by 0 bases, and 9 bases separated the two germline ends. CDR1 MNHNY and CDR2 SVGAGI come from the germline V gene (reference sequence). The CDR3 has 13 residues. CDR3 nucleotides: TGTGCCAGCATTAGGAGTATGAACACTGAAGCTTTCTTT. This codes for CASIRSMNTEAFF.

The rearrangement uses TRBV25-1 and TRBJ1-1; D perhaps matches TRBD1 (5 bases). This CDR3 is built from 13 residues. Germline CDR1 MGHDK, CDR2 SYGVNS. V lost 8 bases and J lost 6, with 16 bases in between. The CDR3 spells CASSLLGGAEAFF. Here the CDR3 DNA reads TGTGCCAGCTCCCTACTTGGGGGGGCTGAAGCTTTCTTT.

The chain uses TRBV21-1 and TRBJ2-5; the table's D call TRBD1 went unverified against the DNA. TRBV21-1 is classified as a pseudogene. There are 17 residues in the CDR3. CDR3 DNA sequence: TGTGCCAGCAGCAAAGATTGTACGGGACAGGGGGCGGAGACCCAGTACTTC. This codes for CASSKDCTGQGAETQYF.

This sequence joins TRBV7-2 and TRBJ2-7; D gene unclear. CDR1 and CDR2 (germline): SGHTA, FQGNSA. Deletions cut 0 bases from V and 0 bases from J, with 3 bases between. The CDR3 has 13 amino acids. The CDR3 DNA sequence: TGTGCCAGCAGCTTAGCCAGCTCCTACGAGCAGTACTTC. It translates to CASSLASSYEQYF.

The rearrangement links TRBV9 to TRBJ1-3; a possible D gene is TRBD1 (6 bases). The CDR3 length is 16 residues. The ends were cut back, 0 bases at V and 0 bases at J, with 10 bases in the middle. CDR1 SGDLS and CDR2 YYNGEE come from the germline V gene. The CDR3 DNA is TGTGCCAGCAGCGTAGGAAGGACAGTCTCTGGAAACACCATATATTTT. Translation: CASSVGRTVSGNTIYF.

The chain links TRBV18 to TRBJ2-1; D is unclear. The CDR3 totals 14 residues. Between the trimmed V and J ends, which lost 3 bases and 0 bases, there was a span of 6 bases. The germline V gene has CDR1 KGHSH and CDR2 LQKENI. CDR3 sequence (DNA): TGTGCCAGCTCACCCCTCCGCTCCTACAATGAGCAGTTCTTC. Translating it yields CASSPLRSYNEQFF.

The chain couples TRBV6-5 to TRBJ2-5, with a weak D call TRBD2 (5 bases). The ends were cut back, 11 bases at V and 1 base at J, with 20 bases in the middle. From germline, CDR1 is MNHEY and CDR2 SVGAGI. The CDR3 totals 15 residues. This CDR3 reads CADQAGPHAQETQYF. DNA of the CDR3: TGTGCCGATCAGGCGGGCCCTCATGCCCAAGAGACCCAGTACTTC.

The V gene is TRBV18, the J gene TRBJ1-3; D is perhaps TRBD1 (6 bases). The CDR3 loop spans 14 amino acids. Deletions cut 2 bases from V and 1 base from J, with 6 bases between. Per germline, CDR1 KGHSH and CDR2 LQKENI. CDR3: CASSPGTSGNTIYF. The DNA of the CDR3 is TGTGCCAGCTCACCAGGGACATCTGGAAACACCATATATTTT.